This is a list of T cell receptor beta chains from one sample in a study of radiotherapy plus CTLA-4 blockade in lung cancer. Sequenced by immunoSEQ multiplex PCR; TCRdb stores in-frame clones only, minus some. Of roughly 53,000 clones listed, approximately 85% are singletons. Material: peripheral blood, obtained from a patient treated with radiotherapy plus ipilimumab. These TCRs come from a human donor with non-small cell lung cancer whose response to radiotherapy plus ipilimumab could not be evaluated. The CDR3 runs from the conserved cysteine through the conserved F or W. A D gene is named only where the DNA matches it firmly. The size of a clone is reported for some rows only, either as once, few or many, or as a class for expanded clones.

clone_size: NA; j_call: TRBJ1-4; d_call: TRBD1; v_call: TRBV28; cdr3_aa: CASSSLRTGASEKLFF; cdr3_nt: TGTGCCAGCAGTTCCCTCCGGACAGGGGCTTCTGAAAAACTGTTTTTT
clone_size: NA; j_call: TRBJ1-1; d_call: TRBD1; v_call: TRBV18; cdr3_aa: CASPTSGTENTEAFF; cdr3_nt: TGTGCCAGCCCCACCTCCGGGACAGAGAACACTGAAGCTTTCTTT
clone_size: NA; j_call: TRBJ1-1; d_call: NA; v_call: TRBV7-2; cdr3_aa: CASSLKLVGTEAFF; cdr3_nt: TGTGCCAGCAGCCTAAAGCTGGTTGGCACTGAAGCTTTCTTT
clone_size: NA; j_call: TRBJ1-1; d_call: TRBD1; v_call: TRBV5-4; cdr3_aa: CASSSPRDRGPNTEAFF; cdr3_nt: TGTGCCAGCAGCTCACCACGGGACAGGGGGCCGAACACTGAAGCTTTCTTT
clone_size: once; j_call: TRBJ1-5; d_call: TRBD1; v_call: TRBV28; cdr3_aa: CASSAPGTGPSLSNQPQHF; cdr3_nt: TGTGCCAGCAGTGCTCCCGGGACAGGCCCTTCTCTTAGCAATCAGCCCCAGCATTTT
clone_size: NA; j_call: TRBJ2-7; d_call: NA; v_call: TRBV4-3; cdr3_aa: CASSQVLQATYEQYF; cdr3_nt: TGCGCCAGCAGCCAAGTACTCCAGGCGACCTACGAGCAGTACTTC
clone_size: once; j_call: TRBJ2-5; d_call: TRBD2; v_call: TRBV5-4; cdr3_aa: CASSLGTSGSRETQYF; cdr3_nt: TGTGCCAGCAGCCTAGGGACTAGCGGGAGTAGAGAGACCCAGTACTTC
clone_size: once; j_call: TRBJ2-7; d_call: NA; v_call: TRBV5-1; cdr3_aa: CASSPRQAYEQYF; cdr3_nt: TGCGCCAGCAGCCCTAGACAGGCCTACGAGCAGTACTTC
clone_size: NA; j_call: TRBJ1-5; d_call: NA; v_call: TRBV10-3; cdr3_aa: CAISERGTSNQPQHF; cdr3_nt: TGTGCCATCAGTGAGAGAGGTACCAGCAATCAGCCCCAGCATTTT
clone_size: NA; j_call: TRBJ1-4; d_call: NA; v_call: TRBV4-3; cdr3_aa: CASSQEGAGNEKLFF; cdr3_nt: TGCGCCAGCAGCCAAGAGGGGGCAGGGAACGAAAAACTGTTTTTT
clone_size: NA; j_call: TRBJ1-3; d_call: NA; v_call: TRBV7-9; cdr3_aa: CASSPTVSGNTIYF; cdr3_nt: TGTGCCAGCAGCCCGACAGTCTCTGGAAACACCATATATTTT
clone_size: NA; j_call: TRBJ1-1; d_call: TRBD1; v_call: TRBV28; cdr3_aa: CASSRSSTGGIDTEAFF; cdr3_nt: TGTGCCAGCAGTCGATCCTCAACAGGGGGCATCGACACTGAAGCTTTCTTT
clone_size: NA; j_call: TRBJ1-5; d_call: NA; v_call: TRBV7-2; cdr3_aa: CASSLDTRAGQPQHF; cdr3_nt: TGTGCCAGCAGCCTTGATACAAGGGCGGGGCAGCCCCAGCATTTT
clone_size: once; j_call: TRBJ2-7; d_call: NA; v_call: TRBV25-1; cdr3_aa: CASSDPRGDPYEQYF; cdr3_nt: TGTGCCAGCAGTGATCCCAGGGGAGACCCCTACGAGCAGTACTTC
clone_size: few; j_call: TRBJ2-7; d_call: NA; v_call: TRBV7-2; cdr3_aa: CASSLSRDISYEQYF; cdr3_nt: TGTGCCAGCAGCCTGTCCAGGGACATCTCCTACGAGCAGTACTTC
clone_size: NA; j_call: TRBJ2-3; d_call: TRBD2; v_call: TRBV19; cdr3_aa: CASSIMGLGGDTQYF; cdr3_nt: TGTGCCAGTAGTATCATGGGACTAGGAGGAGATACGCAGTATTTT
clone_size: NA; j_call: TRBJ2-4; d_call: TRBD2; v_call: TRBV5-1; cdr3_aa: CASSLGTSVRGGKNIQYF; cdr3_nt: TGCGCCAGCAGCTTGGGGACTAGCGTAAGAGGGGGCAAAAACATTCAGTACTTC
clone_size: few; j_call: TRBJ1-5; d_call: TRBD1; v_call: TRBV19; cdr3_aa: CASSMDRQGGQPQHF; cdr3_nt: TGTGCCAGTAGTATGGACAGACAGGGGGGGCAGCCCCAGCATTTT
clone_size: NA; j_call: TRBJ2-7; d_call: NA; v_call: TRBV28; cdr3_aa: CASSSRDKPSYEQYF; cdr3_nt: TGTGCCAGCAGTTCCCGGGACAAACCCTCCTACGAGCAGTACTTC
clone_size: NA; j_call: TRBJ1-5; d_call: NA; v_call: TRBV19; cdr3_aa: CASSIQQINQPQHF; cdr3_nt: TGTGCCAGTAGTATTCAACAGATTAATCAGCCCCAGCATTTT
clone_size: NA; j_call: TRBJ2-1; d_call: NA; v_call: TRBV5-6; cdr3_aa: CASSFYGDSSYNEQFF; cdr3_nt: TGTGCCAGCAGCTTTTACGGGGATAGCTCCTACAATGAGCAGTTCTTC
clone_size: once; j_call: TRBJ2-3; d_call: TRBD2; v_call: TRBV9; cdr3_aa: CASSPGLAGITDTQYF; cdr3_nt: TGTGCCAGCAGCCCCGGACTAGCGGGGATCACAGATACGCAGTATTTT
clone_size: NA; j_call: TRBJ2-1; d_call: NA; v_call: TRBV28; cdr3_aa: CASSRDTYSYNEQFF; cdr3_nt: TGTGCCAGCAGTAGGGACACCTACTCCTACAATGAGCAGTTCTTC
clone_size: NA; j_call: TRBJ2-7; d_call: NA; v_call: TRBV11-2; cdr3_aa: CASSLLTTGGYEQYF; cdr3_nt: TGTGCCAGCAGCTTATTGACTACTGGAGGATACGAGCAGTACTTC
clone_size: NA; j_call: TRBJ2-7; d_call: TRBD1; v_call: TRBV11-2; cdr3_aa: CASSLAGQGYEQYF; cdr3_nt: TGTGCCAGCAGCTTAGCGGGACAGGGGTACGAGCAGTACTTC
clone_size: NA; j_call: TRBJ2-2; d_call: TRBD1; v_call: TRBV11-3; cdr3_aa: CASSQGQGNTGELFF; cdr3_nt: TGTGCCAGCAGCCAGGGACAGGGGAACACCGGGGAGCTGTTTTTT
clone_size: NA; j_call: TRBJ2-7; d_call: TRBD1; v_call: TRBV20-1; cdr3_aa: CSAGDSYEQYF; cdr3_nt: TGCAGTGCTGGGGACAGCTACGAGCAGTACTTC
clone_size: NA; j_call: TRBJ2-5; d_call: NA; v_call: TRBV7-2; cdr3_aa: CASSPQTYQETQYF; cdr3_nt: TGTGCCAGCAGCCCACAAACGTACCAAGAGACCCAGTACTTC
clone_size: NA; j_call: TRBJ2-2; d_call: NA; v_call: TRBV9; cdr3_aa: CASSATGTGELFF; cdr3_nt: TGTGCCAGCAGCGCGACGGGCACCGGGGAGCTGTTCTTT
clone_size: NA; j_call: TRBJ1-4; d_call: TRBD1; v_call: TRBV5-1; cdr3_aa: CASSSETGRNKLFF; cdr3_nt: TGCGCCAGCAGCTCCGAGACAGGGAGGAATAAGCTGTTTTTT
clone_size: NA; j_call: TRBJ1-1; d_call: NA; v_call: TRBV5-8; cdr3_aa: CASSLVLINTEAFF; cdr3_nt: TGTGCCAGCAGCTTGGTATTAATTAACACTGAAGCTTTCTTT
clone_size: NA; j_call: TRBJ2-3; d_call: TRBD2; v_call: TRBV30; cdr3_aa: CAWSVLPSGRISDTQYF; cdr3_nt: TGTGCCTGGAGTGTATTGCCCAGCGGGAGGATCTCAGATACGCAGTATTTT
clone_size: NA; j_call: TRBJ2-5; d_call: NA; v_call: TRBV6-6; cdr3_aa: CASTPGAMETQYF; cdr3_nt: TGTGCCAGCACCCCGGGAGCGATGGAGACCCAGTACTTC
clone_size: NA; j_call: TRBJ1-3; d_call: NA; v_call: TRBV28; cdr3_aa: CASRGRRVSGNTIYF; cdr3_nt: TGTGCCAGCAGAGGACGGAGGGTCTCTGGAAACACCATATATTTT